This T cell receptor (beta chain) was documented in a study of blood T cell repertoires in COVID-19. Turning to the study itself: The origin of the acute and convalescent COVID-19 samples was the United States, Italy and Spain. Nucleic acid was either cDNA or gDNA, and it came from T cells, B-cell-depleted T cells, or PBMCs.

Source study methods: Nucleated cell counts were estimated from reference gene primer amplification. Method: immunoSEQ multiplex PCR; TCRdb's copy keeps in-frame clones and lacks some. That table supplies the V and J calls and clone size; D and trimming were determined from the DNA. The profile shows 70,000 to 95,000 clones, about nine tenths of them singletons. The V end was cut by 4 bases, the J end by 0 bases, with 14 bases between. Per the germline V gene, CDR1 is SGDLS and CDR2 is YYNGEE. The CDR3 loop spans 16 amino acids. Those enrolled in Seattle joined during active infection and were followed longitudinally afterward.

Sequencing used peripheral blood. The chain links TRBV9 to TRBJ1-3; D perhaps matches TRBD1 (6 bases). The TCR originated in a man aged 45-65 years with COVID-19, enrolled during active disease. The CDR3 here is CASSYADSLSGNTIYF. The CDR3 DNA is TGTGCCAGCAGCTATGCGGACAGCCTCTCTGGAAACACCATATATTTT.